This T cell receptor (beta chain) was obtained from a study of blood T cell repertoires in COVID-19. In the study overall: PBMCs, B-cell-depleted T cells, or T cells were the source of the cDNA or gDNA that made up the material.

This study enrolled people aged 18 to 89 from about two dozen US geographic areas. Which cohort a participant joined came from the clinical history participants gave. V was trimmed by 4 bases and J by 3 bases, leaving 15 bases between them. The CDR3 extends over 15 amino acids. The germline CDR1 and CDR2 sequences are KGHSH and LQKENI. Source study methods: Nucleated cell number was recorded as an estimate derived from reference gene primer amplification. Repertoires were generated with immunoSEQ multiplex PCR, while TCRdb's copy carries only in-frame clones and drops some. V and J calls plus clone size are reproduced from that table; the DNA served to infer D and trimming. Found here are 140,000 or so clones, around 85% of them singletons; the top ten hold under 9.5%.

The chain recombines TRBV18 with TRBJ1-1; the D gene is possibly TRBD1 (6 bases). The sample comprised PBMCs or T cells enriched from blood (not recorded which). This clonotype was sampled from a man aged 50 to 59 who had recovered from COVID-19. CDR3 residues: CASSLKQGLDTEAFF. CDR3 nucleotides: TGTGCCAGCTCACTGAAACAGGGCTTGGACACTGAAGCTTTCTTT.